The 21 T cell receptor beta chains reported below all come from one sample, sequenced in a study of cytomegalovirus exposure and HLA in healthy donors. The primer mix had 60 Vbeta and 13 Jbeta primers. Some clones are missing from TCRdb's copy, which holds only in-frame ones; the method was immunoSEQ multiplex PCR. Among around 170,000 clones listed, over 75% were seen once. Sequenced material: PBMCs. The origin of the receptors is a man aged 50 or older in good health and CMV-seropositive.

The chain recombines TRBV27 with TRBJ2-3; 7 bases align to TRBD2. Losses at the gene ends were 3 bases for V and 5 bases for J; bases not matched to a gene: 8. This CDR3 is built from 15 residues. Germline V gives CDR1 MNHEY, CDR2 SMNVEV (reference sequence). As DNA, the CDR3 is TGTGCCAGCAGTTTGTGGGGGGGGGAGCGAGATACGCAGTATTTT. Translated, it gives CASSLWGGERDTQYF.

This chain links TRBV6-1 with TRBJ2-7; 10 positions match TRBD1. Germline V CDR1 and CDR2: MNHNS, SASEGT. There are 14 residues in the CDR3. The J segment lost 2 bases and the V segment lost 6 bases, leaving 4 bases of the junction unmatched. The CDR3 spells CASSSDRGTYEQYF. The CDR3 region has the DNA TGTGCCAGCAGCTCGGACAGGGGGACCTACGAGCAGTACTTC.

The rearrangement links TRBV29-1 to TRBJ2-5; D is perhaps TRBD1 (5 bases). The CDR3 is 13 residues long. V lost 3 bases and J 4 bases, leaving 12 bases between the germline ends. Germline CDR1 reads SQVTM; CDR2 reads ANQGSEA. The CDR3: CSVDADSRETQYF. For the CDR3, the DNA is TGCAGCGTTGACGCCGACAGTAGAGAGACCCAGTACTTC.

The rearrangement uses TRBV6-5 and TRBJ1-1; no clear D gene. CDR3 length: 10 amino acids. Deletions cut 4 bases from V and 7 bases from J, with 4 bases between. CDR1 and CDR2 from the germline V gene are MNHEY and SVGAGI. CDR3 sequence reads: CASSSVEAFF. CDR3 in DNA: TGTGCCAGCAGTTCTGTTGAAGCTTTCTTT.

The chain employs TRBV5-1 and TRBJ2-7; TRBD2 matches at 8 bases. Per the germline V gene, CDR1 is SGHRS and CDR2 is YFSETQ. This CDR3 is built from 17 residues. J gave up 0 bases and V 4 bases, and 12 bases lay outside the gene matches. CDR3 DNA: TGCGCCAGCAGCACCGCGGCGGGGGGAGGCGTCTCCTACGAGCAGTACTTC. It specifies CASSTAAGGGVSYEQYF.

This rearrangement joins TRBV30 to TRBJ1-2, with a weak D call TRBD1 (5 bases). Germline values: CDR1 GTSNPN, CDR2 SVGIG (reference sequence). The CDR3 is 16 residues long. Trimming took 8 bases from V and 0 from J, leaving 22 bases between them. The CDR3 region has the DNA TGTGCCCGATCCGGGACGGCGACGGGAGCTAACTATGGCTACACCTTC. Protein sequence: CARSGTATGANYGYTF.

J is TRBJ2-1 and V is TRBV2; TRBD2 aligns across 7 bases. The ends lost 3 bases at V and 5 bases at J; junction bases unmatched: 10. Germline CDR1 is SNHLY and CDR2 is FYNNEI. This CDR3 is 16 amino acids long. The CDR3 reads CASSEPRAGLNNEQFF. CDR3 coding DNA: TGTGCCAGCAGTGAGCCCCGAGCGGGATTGAACAATGAGCAGTTCTTC.

CDR3 amino acids: CASSLAGSSPYEQYF. The CDR3 nucleotides read TGTGCCAGCAGCTTGGCCGGGTCTAGCCCCTACGAGCAGTACTTC. This chain joins TRBV5-5 and TRBJ2-7; D perhaps matches TRBD2 (5 bases). The CDR3 length is 15 residues. Germline lookup yields CDR1 SGHKS and CDR2 YYEKEE (reference sequence). Trimming stripped 0 bases from V and 2 bases from J, with 12 bases between.

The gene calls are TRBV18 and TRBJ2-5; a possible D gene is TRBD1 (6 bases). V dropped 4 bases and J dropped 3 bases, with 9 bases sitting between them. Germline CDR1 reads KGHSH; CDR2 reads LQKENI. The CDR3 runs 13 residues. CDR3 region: CASSQGQKETQYF. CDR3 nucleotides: TGTGCCAGCTCACAAGGACAGAAAGAGACCCAGTACTTC.

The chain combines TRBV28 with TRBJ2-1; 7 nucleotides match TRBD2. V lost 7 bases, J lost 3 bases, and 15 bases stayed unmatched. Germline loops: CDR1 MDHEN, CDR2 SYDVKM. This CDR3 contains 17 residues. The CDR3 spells CASTLKFGGTGYNEQFF. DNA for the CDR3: TGTGCCAGCACTCTTAAATTCGGGGGGACTGGCTACAATGAGCAGTTCTTC.

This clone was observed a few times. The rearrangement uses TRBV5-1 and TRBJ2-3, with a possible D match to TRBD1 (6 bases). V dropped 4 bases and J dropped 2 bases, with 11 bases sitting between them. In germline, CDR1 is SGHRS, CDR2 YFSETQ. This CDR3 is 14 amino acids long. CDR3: CASSQGQFTDTQYF. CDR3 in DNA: TGCGCCAGCAGCCAAGGACAGTTCACAGATACGCAGTATTTT. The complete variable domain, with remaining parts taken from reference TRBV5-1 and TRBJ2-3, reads KAGVTQTPRYLIKTRGQQVTLSCSPISGHRSVSWYQQTPGQGLQFLFEYFSETQRNKGNFPGRFSGRQFSNSRSEMNVSTLELGDSALYLCASSQGQFTDTQYFGPGTRLTVL.

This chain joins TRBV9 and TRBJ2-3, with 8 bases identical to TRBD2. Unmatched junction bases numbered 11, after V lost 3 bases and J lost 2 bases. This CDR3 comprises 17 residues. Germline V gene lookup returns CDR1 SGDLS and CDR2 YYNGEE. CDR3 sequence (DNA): TGTGCCAGCAGCGCAAAACCGGGGGGGGAATTCACAGATACGCAGTATTTT. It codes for CASSAKPGGEFTDTQYF.

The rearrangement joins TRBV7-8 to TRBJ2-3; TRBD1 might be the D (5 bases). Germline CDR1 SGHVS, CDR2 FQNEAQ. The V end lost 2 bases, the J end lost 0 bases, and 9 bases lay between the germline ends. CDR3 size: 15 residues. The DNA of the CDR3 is TGTGCCAGCAGCTTATATAAGGGGAGCACAGATACGCAGTATTTT. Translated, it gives CASSLYKGSTDTQYF. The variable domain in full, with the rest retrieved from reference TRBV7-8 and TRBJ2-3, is GAGVSQSPRYKVAKRGQDVALRCDPISGHVSLFWYQQALGQGPEFLTYFQNEAQLDKSGLPSDRFFAERPEGSVSTLKIQRTQQEDSAVYLCASSLYKGSTDTQYFGPGTRLTVL.

The CDR3 nucleotides read TGCGCCAGCAGCTTACAGGGTCCTGACTATGGCTACACCTTC. It yields the protein CASSLQGPDYGYTF. The V gene is TRBV5-1, the J gene TRBJ1-2, with D perhaps matching TRBD1 (6 bases). The CDR3 is made up of 14 amino acids. Trimming shortened V by 2 bases and J by 3 bases, and 11 bases separated the two germline ends. Germline values: CDR1 SGHRS, CDR2 YFSETQ.

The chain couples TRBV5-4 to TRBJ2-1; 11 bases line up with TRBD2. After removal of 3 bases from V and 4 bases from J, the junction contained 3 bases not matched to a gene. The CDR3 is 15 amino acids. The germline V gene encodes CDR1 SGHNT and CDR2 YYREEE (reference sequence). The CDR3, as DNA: TGTGCCAGCAGCTACGGGACTAGCGGATACAATGAGCAGTTCTTC. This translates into CASSYGTSGYNEQFF.

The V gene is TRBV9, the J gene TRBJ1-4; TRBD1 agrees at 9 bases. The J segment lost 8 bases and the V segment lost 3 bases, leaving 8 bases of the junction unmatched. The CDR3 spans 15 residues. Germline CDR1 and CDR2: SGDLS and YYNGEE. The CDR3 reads CASSGRSGQGEKLFF. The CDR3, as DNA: TGTGCCAGCAGCGGACGATCGGGACAGGGAGAAAAACTGTTTTTT.

For the CDR3, the DNA is TGTGCCAGCAGTTCCTACAGGGGGGGACCCCTCCACTTT. Its protein product is CASSSYRGGPLHF. This chain joins TRBV6-1 and TRBJ1-6; TRBD1 matches at 8 bases. J lost 12 bases, V lost 5 bases, and 6 bases had no gene match. The CDR3 covers 13 residues. Germline CDR1 is MNHNS and CDR2 is SASEGT.

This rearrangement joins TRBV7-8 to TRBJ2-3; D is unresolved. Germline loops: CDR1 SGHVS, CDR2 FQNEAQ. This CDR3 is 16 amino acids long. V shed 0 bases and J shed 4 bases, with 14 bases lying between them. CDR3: CASSLARNFVADTQYF. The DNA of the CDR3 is TGTGCCAGCAGCTTAGCGCGCAATTTCGTTGCAGATACGCAGTATTTT.

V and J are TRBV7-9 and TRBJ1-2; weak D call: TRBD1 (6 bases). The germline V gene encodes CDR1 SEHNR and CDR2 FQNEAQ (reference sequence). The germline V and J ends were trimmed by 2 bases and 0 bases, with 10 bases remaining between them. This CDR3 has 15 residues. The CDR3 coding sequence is TGTGCCAGCAGCTTAACCGGGACACCTAACTATGGCTACACCTTC. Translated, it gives CASSLTGTPNYGYTF.

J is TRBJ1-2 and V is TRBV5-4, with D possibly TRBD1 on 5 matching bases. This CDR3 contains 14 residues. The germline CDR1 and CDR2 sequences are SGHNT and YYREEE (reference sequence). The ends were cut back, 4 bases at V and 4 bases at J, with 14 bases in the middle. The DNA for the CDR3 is TGTGCCAGCAGCCTCGGACAAGATTTCTATGGCTACACCTTC. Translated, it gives CASSLGQDFYGYTF.

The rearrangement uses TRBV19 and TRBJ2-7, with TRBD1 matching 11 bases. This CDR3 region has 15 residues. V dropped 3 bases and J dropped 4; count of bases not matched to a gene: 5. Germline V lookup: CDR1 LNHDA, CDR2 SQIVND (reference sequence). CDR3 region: CASSIRTGGSYEQYF. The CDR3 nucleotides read TGTGCCAGTAGTATCCGGACAGGGGGCAGTTACGAGCAGTACTTC.